This T cell receptor (beta chain) appears in the sequencing data of a study of shared clonotypes between healthy human individuals. General study results and limits: The diversity represented, both genetic and in exposure history, was limited by few donors.

Everyone who donated was a Caucasian adult who lived in Nashville, Tennessee. Sequencing used immunoSEQ multiplex PCR; TCRdb keeps in-frame clones, though not all of them. The data hold 650,000 to 700,000 clones, with less than 95% observed a single time. This clone was seen at least ten times. Its matching antigen is unknown. The V gene's germline CDR1 is SEHNR and CDR2 FQNEAQ (reference sequence). CDR3 size: 13 residues. Deletions cut 6 bases from V and 10 bases from J, with 13 bases between. The clonotype was recovered from a man aged 18 to 30 in good health. Some clones in this sample may be carry-over from other donors' samples. The chain couples TRBV7-9 to TRBJ1-6, with D possibly TRBD1 on 6 matching bases. Sequenced: memory CD8+ T cells from PBMCs. Subset here: CD45RO+ cells pooled with CCR7-negative TemRA cells. The CDR3 loop reads CASSHRTDSPLHF. As DNA, the CDR3 is TGTGCCAGCAGTCACAGGACAGACTCACCCCTCCACTTT. The full variable domain, completed using reference TRBV7-9 and TRBJ1-6, is DTGVSQNPRHKITKRGQNVTFRCDPISEHNRLYWYRQTLGQGPEFLTYFQNEAQLEKSRLLSDRFSAERPKGSFSTLEIQRTEQGDSAMYLCASSHRTDSPLHFGNGTRLTVT.